These 10 T cell receptor beta chains were sequenced from one sample in a study of identical twins. Each CDR3 protein gets one entry after TCRdb re-called the 5' RACE reads with MiXCR. The table records fewer than 250,000 distinct CDR3 sequences, approximately 16% of them present only once. These data are also associated with another study on T cells expressing NK-cell markers.

Material: CD8+ T cells sorted from blood. Receptor source: a woman aged 18-35 years in good health.

V gene TRBV10-3 combines with J gene TRBJ2-1, with 10 bases lining up with TRBD2. This CDR3 is 20 amino acids long. V lost 4 bases, J lost 0 bases, and 15 bases stayed unmatched. CDR1 ENHRY and CDR2 SYGVKD come from the germline V gene. CDR3 sequence: CAISGPPGLARSSSYNEQFF. As DNA, the CDR3 is TGTGCCATCAGTGGGCCCCCGGGACTAGCGCGTAGTAGCTCCTACAATGAGCAGTTCTTC.

This clonotype was detected ten times or more. The chain combines TRBV5-5 with TRBJ2-5, with D perhaps assigned TRBD1 or TRBD2 (5 bases each). CDR1 and CDR2 from the germline V gene are SGHKS and YYEKEE (reference sequence). The CDR3 totals 15 residues. V was pared by 0 bases and J by 7 bases, with 16 bases between. CDR3 coding DNA: TGTGCCAGCAGCTTGGCTGCAGGGAGTATGGCGACCCAGTACTTC. It translates to CASSLAAGSMATQYF. The full variable domain, completed using reference TRBV5-5 and TRBJ2-5, is DAGVTQSPTHLIKTRGQQVTLRCSPISGHKSVSWYQQVLGQGPQFIFQYYEKEERGRGNFPDRFSARQFPNYSSELNVNALLLGDSALYLCASSLAAGSMATQYFGPGTRLLVL.

The genes are TRBV10-3 and TRBJ1-1; tentatively, D is TRBD1 (5 bases). The CDR3 has 14 residues. V was trimmed by 7 bases and J by 4 bases, leaving 16 bases between them. Germline values: CDR1 ENHRY, CDR2 SYGVKD. CDR3 in DNA: TGTGCCATCAATGGGGGGGGTTCGAGCACTGAAGCTTTCTTT. Translation gives CAINGGGSSTEAFF.

This clonotype was counted a few times. This chain links TRBV29-1 with TRBJ1-1; weak D call: TRBD1 (5 bases). Germline V CDR1 and CDR2: SQVTM, ANQGSEA. The CDR3 runs to 12 residues. Trimming removed 2 bases at V and 10 bases at J, with 14 bases between. The CDR3 bases are TGCAGCGTTGAACTCCGGGACCAACCAGCTTTCTTT. This gives the protein CSVELRDQPAFF.

This rearrangement joins TRBV12-3 or TRBV12-4 to TRBJ2-1, with no clear D. CDR3 length: 12 residues. V was pared by 3 bases and J by 7 bases, with 7 bases between. CDR3 region: CASSFPLNEQFF. The CDR3, as DNA: TGTGCCAGCAGTTTTCCGTTGAATGAGCAGTTCTTC.

This clonotype was seen more than once but under ten times. The chain has TRBV7-6 and TRBJ2-7; D gene unclear. CDR1 is SGHVS and CDR2 is FNYEAQ in the germline V gene. The CDR3 length is 14 residues. V shed 5 bases and J shed 2 bases, with 13 bases lying between them. CDR3 DNA: TGTGCCAGCAGCGCTGATTTTTCCCCCTACGAGCAGTACTTC. Translating it yields CASSADFSPYEQYF.

The sample holds many counts of this clonotype. As DNA, the CDR3 is TGTGCCAGCAGCTTAAGGCTAGCGGGAGGCAAAGAGACCCAGTACTTC. Protein product: CASSLRLAGGKETQYF. This sequence joins TRBV7-7 and TRBJ2-5; TRBD2 matches 11 bases. The V and J ends lost 2 bases and 3 bases, in that order; junction bases with no gene match: 5. Germline lookup yields CDR1 SSHAT and CDR2 FNYEAQ (reference sequence). CDR3 length equals 16 residues.

This clonotype showed up just a few times. The chain combines TRBV5-6 with TRBJ2-2; D ambiguous. This CDR3 comprises 15 residues. The germline V gene encodes CDR1 SGHDT and CDR2 YYEEEE. V lost 4 bases, J lost 1 base, and 11 bases lay in between. CDR3 coding DNA: TGTGCCAGCAGCGCCGGGCAGGTGAACACCGGGGAGCTGTTTTTT. Translation gives CASSAGQVNTGELFF.

The chain combines TRBV27 with TRBJ2-6; the D gene is possibly TRBD1 (5 bases). The CDR3 covers 15 residues. V was shortened by 4 bases and J by 1 base, with 8 bases between the two germline ends. The germline V gene encodes CDR1 MNHEY and CDR2 SMNVEV (reference sequence). CDR3 nucleotides: TGTGCCAGCAGTTGGACAATATCTGGGGCCAACGTCCTGACTTTC. Its protein product is CASSWTISGANVLTF.

This clonotype was counted a few times. This rearrangement joins TRBV15 to TRBJ1-6; D gene unclear. The V and J ends lost 5 bases and 4 bases respectively, with 15 bases between them. The CDR3 loop spans 16 amino acids. Germline V gene lookup returns CDR1 LNHNV and CDR2 YYDKDF (reference sequence). The DNA of the CDR3 is TGTGCCACCAGCGAGCTCTCCTCCGCTTATAATTCACCCCTCCACTTT. It is translated as CATSELSSAYNSPLHF.